This T cell receptor (beta chain) was retrieved from a study of T cells after yellow fever vaccination. General observations from the study: Abundant clonotypes (contaminants from the bulk population) could be present in FACS-sorted repertoires. Detected again after the booster were most primary-vaccination clones, at 95% to 97% CD4 and 70% to 90% CD8.

The CDR3 covers 13 residues. Looked up from germline, CDR1 is LGHNA and CDR2 is YSLEER. V was trimmed by 3 bases and J by 8 bases, leaving 14 bases between them. TCRdb passed the 5' RACE reads through MiXCR, listing each CDR3 protein once. The sample lists hundreds of thousands of distinct CDR3 sequences; less than 20% were seen once. Ten or more counts support this clonotype. The antigen remains undetermined. The chain recombines TRBV4-3 with TRBJ2-7; D possibly corresponds to TRBD2 (6 bases). The receptor was derived from a man younger than 30 who received the YFV17D yellow fever vaccine. This material consisted of PBMCs, taken about 5 days after the first yellow fever vaccination. The DNA of the CDR3 is TGCGCCAGCAGCCAGGAGGGGAGGAACAAGCAGTACTTC. Its protein product is CASSQEGRNKQYF.